A selection of T cell receptor beta chains follows, all from one sample in a study of blood T cell repertoires in COVID-19. TCRdb's table, derived via immunoSEQ multiplex PCR, lists solely in-frame clones and lacks some. The sample lists over 55,000 clones, 88% occurring once. What was sequenced was peripheral blood. The source is a human donor in a cohort sampled during active COVID-19. Each CDR3 is given with its conserved first and last residue.

v_gene: TRBV7-2
j_gene: TRBJ2-1
len: 15
CDR3aa: CASSHRGHIRGEQFF

v_gene: TRBV2
j_gene: TRBJ1-5
len: 15
CDR3aa: CASRFQGHSNQPQHF

v_gene: TRBV7-9
j_gene: TRBJ2-7
len: 14
CDR3aa: CASSLGDRPYEQYF

v_gene: TRBV28
j_gene: TRBJ2-7
len: 17
CDR3aa: CASRGLAGGRGSYEQYF

v_gene: TRBV6-5
j_gene: TRBJ2-5
len: 13
CDR3aa: CASSIAAQETQYF

v_gene: TRBV10-2
j_gene: TRBJ1-1
len: 15
CDR3aa: CASRSWRNRDTEAFF

v_gene: TRBV19
j_gene: TRBJ1-1
len: 14
CDR3aa: CASSITHQNTEAFF

v_gene: TRBV28
j_gene: TRBJ1-1
len: 17
CDR3aa: CASLRSGTGGWSTEAFF

v_gene: TRBV20-1
j_gene: TRBJ2-1
len: 15
CDR3aa: CSASKTAGLHNEQFF

v_gene: TRBV5-6
j_gene: TRBJ1-2
len: 14
CDR3aa: CASSLAGTAYGYTF

v_gene: TRBV2
j_gene: TRBJ2-5
len: 14
CDR3aa: CATSNQGIGETQYF

v_gene: TRBV14
j_gene: TRBJ2-1
len: 13
CDR3aa: CASSQNRLSEQFF